These T cell receptor beta chains were read from a single sample in a study of T-cell memory formation after mild COVID-19. In TCRdb, the 5' RACE reads were re-called with MiXCR into one record per CDR3 protein. The sample includes fewer than 700,000 distinct CDR3 sequences, less than 25% of them seen just once. The specimen was PBMCs or a T cell subset sorted from them (not recorded which). The receptors derive from an adult woman who had mild COVID-19 (a few samples of this study predate the infection). Cell type and time point are not known. CDR3s include the opening cysteine and the closing phenylalanine or tryptophan. D genes are given only for firm matches. Where a row states a size, it is once, few, many or the class of an expanded clone; other rows omit it.

clone_size: -; d_call: TRBD2; j_call: TRBJ2-3; v_call: TRBV7-6; cdr3_nt: TGTGCCAGCAGCTATTCGGGGGGGCCAGGCACAGATACGCAGTATTTT; cdr3_aa: CASSYSGGPGTDTQYF
clone_size: many; d_call: -; j_call: TRBJ2-4; v_call: TRBV24-1; cdr3_nt: TGTGCCACCAGTGTTGGACAGATTCAGTACTTC; cdr3_aa: CATSVGQIQYF
clone_size: -; d_call: -; j_call: TRBJ2-7; v_call: TRBV12-3/TRBV12-4; cdr3_nt: TGTGCCAGCACCCTGACAGTCTACGAGCAGTACTTC; cdr3_aa: CASTLTVYEQYF
clone_size: few; d_call: -; j_call: TRBJ2-5; v_call: TRBV5-6; cdr3_nt: TGTGCCAGCAGCGGGGGCGGTAGCTGGGAGACCCAGTACTTC; cdr3_aa: CASSGGGSWETQYF
clone_size: once; d_call: -; j_call: TRBJ2-6; v_call: TRBV2; cdr3_nt: TGTGCCAGCAAGGACCTACTCTCTGGGGCCAACGTCCTGACTTTC; cdr3_aa: CASKDLLSGANVLTF
clone_size: -; d_call: -; j_call: TRBJ2-3; v_call: TRBV12-3/TRBV12-4; cdr3_nt: TGTGCCAGCAGTTTACACCCCTCCACAGATACGCAGTATTTT; cdr3_aa: CASSLHPSTDTQYF
clone_size: few; d_call: TRBD1; j_call: TRBJ1-1; v_call: TRBV11-2; cdr3_nt: TGTGCCAGCAGCCTCCCCGGGACAGGATCTTACGGCACTGAAGCTTTCTTT; cdr3_aa: CASSLPGTGSYGTEAFF
clone_size: -; d_call: TRBD1; j_call: TRBJ2-3; v_call: TRBV5-1; cdr3_nt: TGCGCCAGCAGCCAATCGGGACAGGGGGCTTGGGATACGCAGTATTTT; cdr3_aa: CASSQSGQGAWDTQYF
clone_size: -; d_call: TRBD1; j_call: TRBJ2-2; v_call: TRBV24-1; cdr3_nt: TGTGCCACCAGGGGGACAGGGAGAACCGGGGAGCTGTTTTTT; cdr3_aa: CATRGTGRTGELFF
clone_size: many; d_call: TRBD1; j_call: TRBJ2-3; v_call: TRBV5-1; cdr3_nt: TGCGCCAGCAGCTTGGAGGGACAGCAAATCACAGATACGCAGTATTTT; cdr3_aa: CASSLEGQQITDTQYF
clone_size: few; d_call: -; j_call: TRBJ2-3; v_call: TRBV5-4; cdr3_nt: TGTGCCAGCAGCTTGGATGACAGGGAGGGTTTACCCACAGATACGCAGTATTTT; cdr3_aa: CASSLDDREGLPTDTQYF
clone_size: many; d_call: -; j_call: TRBJ2-5; v_call: TRBV29-1; cdr3_nt: TGCAGCGTTGCCCAATCACATCACCAAGAGACCCAGTACTTC; cdr3_aa: CSVAQSHHQETQYF
clone_size: few; d_call: TRBD2; j_call: TRBJ2-3; v_call: TRBV6-5; cdr3_nt: TGTGCCAGCAGCGGGACTAGCGGATCAGATACGCAGTATTTT; cdr3_aa: CASSGTSGSDTQYF
clone_size: -; d_call: -; j_call: TRBJ2-2; v_call: TRBV7-8; cdr3_nt: TGTGCCAGCAGCGCCTGGACGGCGAACACCGGGGAGCTGTTTTTT; cdr3_aa: CASSAWTANTGELFF
clone_size: few; d_call: -; j_call: TRBJ2-3; v_call: TRBV18; cdr3_nt: TGTGCCAGCTCGTACCTCCGGGCCCTCCAAAATGGAATCCAGAATACGCAGTATTTT; cdr3_aa: CASSYLRALQNGIQNTQYF
clone_size: -; d_call: -; j_call: TRBJ2-2; v_call: TRBV11-2; cdr3_nt: TGTGCCAGCAGCTTTTACGGCGGGGAGCTGTTTTTT; cdr3_aa: CASSFYGGELFF
clone_size: few; d_call: -; j_call: TRBJ2-1; v_call: TRBV5-5; cdr3_nt: TGTGCCAGCAGCTTACCCCACGGCAATGAGCAGTTCTTC; cdr3_aa: CASSLPHGNEQFF
clone_size: -; d_call: -; j_call: TRBJ1-1; v_call: TRBV7-7; cdr3_nt: TGTGCTAGCAGCCCCCGGGGTTGGGCGGACACTGAAGCTTTCTTT; cdr3_aa: CASSPRGWADTEAFF
clone_size: few; d_call: -; j_call: TRBJ1-1; v_call: TRBV9; cdr3_nt: TGTGCCAGCAGCGTTTCGCCCGGATCGGGGGGTGGGTTAAACACTGAAGCTTTCTTT; cdr3_aa: CASSVSPGSGGGLNTEAFF
clone_size: many; d_call: -; j_call: TRBJ2-7; v_call: TRBV21-1; cdr3_nt: TGTGCCAGCAGCACAGGGGCACGGTCCTACGAGCAGTACTTC; cdr3_aa: CASSTGARSYEQYF
clone_size: -; d_call: -; j_call: TRBJ2-5; v_call: TRBV3-1; cdr3_nt: TGTGCCAGCAGCCCCTGGGTCTCCCAAGAGACCCAGTACTTC; cdr3_aa: CASSPWVSQETQYF
clone_size: -; d_call: -; j_call: TRBJ2-5; v_call: TRBV12-3/TRBV12-4; cdr3_nt: TGTGCCAGCACCACTTCGGGTGGCGGGGAGACCCAGTACTTC; cdr3_aa: CASTTSGGGETQYF
clone_size: -; d_call: TRBD1; j_call: TRBJ1-3; v_call: TRBV4-2; cdr3_nt: TGTGCCAGCAGCCAAGTCGGGACAGGCGCAGTAAACACCATATATTTT; cdr3_aa: CASSQVGTGAVNTIYF
clone_size: -; d_call: -; j_call: TRBJ1-5; v_call: TRBV7-9; cdr3_nt: TGTGCCAGCAGCTTATCGGGGGCCAATCAGCCCCAGCATTTT; cdr3_aa: CASSLSGANQPQHF
clone_size: -; d_call: -; j_call: TRBJ2-3; v_call: TRBV7-2; cdr3_nt: TGTGCCAGCAGGGAAAACGGACAGTTCGCAGATACGCAGTATTTT; cdr3_aa: CASRENGQFADTQYF
clone_size: -; d_call: -; j_call: TRBJ2-2; v_call: TRBV9; cdr3_nt: TGTGCCAGCAGCGTAGAGAACCCACTCACCGGGGAGCTGTTTTTT; cdr3_aa: CASSVENPLTGELFF
clone_size: few; d_call: -; j_call: TRBJ1-2; v_call: TRBV20-1; cdr3_nt: TGCAGTGCTAGAGAAAGACAGGTTTTGGCTTATGGCTACACCTTC; cdr3_aa: CSARERQVLAYGYTF
clone_size: few; d_call: -; j_call: TRBJ2-7; v_call: TRBV4-1; cdr3_nt: TGCGCCAGCAGCCGCCTAAACGGCTACGAGCAGTACTTC; cdr3_aa: CASSRLNGYEQYF
clone_size: -; d_call: TRBD2; j_call: TRBJ2-5; v_call: TRBV7-8; cdr3_nt: TGTGCCAGCAGCCTAGGAGGACTAGCGGGAGGCGAGCAAGAGACCCAGTACTTC; cdr3_aa: CASSLGGLAGGEQETQYF